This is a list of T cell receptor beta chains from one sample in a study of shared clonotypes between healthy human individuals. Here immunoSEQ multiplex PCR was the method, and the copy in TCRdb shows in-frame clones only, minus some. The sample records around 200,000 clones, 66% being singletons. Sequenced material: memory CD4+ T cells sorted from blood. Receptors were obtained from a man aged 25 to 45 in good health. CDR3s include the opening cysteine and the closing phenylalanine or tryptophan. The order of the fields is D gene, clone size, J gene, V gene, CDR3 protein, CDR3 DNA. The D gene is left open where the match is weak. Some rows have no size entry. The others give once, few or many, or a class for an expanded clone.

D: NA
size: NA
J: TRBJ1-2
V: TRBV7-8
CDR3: CASSVGRGALGGGYTF
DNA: TGTGCCAGCAGCGTAGGACGCGGCGCGCTTGGGGGAGGCTACACCTTC

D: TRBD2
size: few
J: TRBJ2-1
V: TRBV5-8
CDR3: CASSLLGLTGTSGHYEQFF
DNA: TGTGCCAGCAGCTTGTTAGGGCTAACCGGGACTAGCGGGCACTATGAGCAGTTCTTC

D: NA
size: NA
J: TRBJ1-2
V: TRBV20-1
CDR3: CSAIFRAGYTF
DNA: TGCAGTGCTATTTTCAGGGCTGGCTACACCTTC

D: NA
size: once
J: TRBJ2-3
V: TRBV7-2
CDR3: CASTTVRTDTQYF
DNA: TGTGCCAGCACCACTGTAAGGACAGATACGCAGTATTTT

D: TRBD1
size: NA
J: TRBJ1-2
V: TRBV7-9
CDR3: CASSLDGTGANYGYTF
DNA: TGTGCCAGCAGCTTAGACGGGACAGGGGCTAACTATGGCTACACCTTC

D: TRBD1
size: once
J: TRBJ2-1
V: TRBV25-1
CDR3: CASSGRGLNYNEQFF
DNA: TGTGCCAGCAGTGGCAGGGGGCTAAACTACAATGAGCAGTTCTTC

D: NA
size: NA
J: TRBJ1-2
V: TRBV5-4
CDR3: CASSLVKGLKDGYTF
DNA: TGTGCCAGCAGCTTGGTGAAGGGTTTGAAGGATGGCTACACCTTC

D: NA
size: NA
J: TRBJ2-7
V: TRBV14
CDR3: CASSQGGRKQYF
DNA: TGTGCCAGCAGCCAAGGCGGCAGGAAGCAGTACTTC

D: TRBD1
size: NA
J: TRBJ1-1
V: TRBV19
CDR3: CASSTNANRGRTNTREAFF
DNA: TGTGCCAGTAGTACAAACGCTAACAGGGGGCGGACCAATACCCGTGAAGCTTTCTTT

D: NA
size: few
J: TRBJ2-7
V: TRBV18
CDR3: CASSGGTGGENF
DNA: TGTGCCAGCTCAGGTGGAACAGGGGGGGAAAACTTC

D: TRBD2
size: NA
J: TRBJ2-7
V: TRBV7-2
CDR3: CASSRPGLAGAQSSYEQYF
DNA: TGTGCCAGCAGCCGACCGGGACTAGCGGGAGCGCAAAGCTCCTACGAGCAGTACTTC

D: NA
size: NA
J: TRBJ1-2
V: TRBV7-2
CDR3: CASSSQRGGYTF
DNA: TGTGCCAGCAGCTCCCAACGTGGGGGCTACACCTTC

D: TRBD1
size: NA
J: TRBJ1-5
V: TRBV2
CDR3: CASSVMDRGSNQPQHF
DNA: TGTGCCAGCAGTGTTATGGACAGGGGTAGCAATCAGCCCCAGCATTTT

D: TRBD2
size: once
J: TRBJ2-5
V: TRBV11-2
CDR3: CASSLPLGLGGETQYF
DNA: TGTGCCAGCAGCCTACCACTGGGACTAGGGGGAGAGACCCAGTACTTC

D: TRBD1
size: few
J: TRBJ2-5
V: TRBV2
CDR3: CASRRDRVETQYF
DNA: TGTGCCAGCAGAAGGGACAGGGTGGAGACCCAGTACTTC

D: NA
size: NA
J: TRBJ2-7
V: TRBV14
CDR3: CASSQRLRDFALDEQYF
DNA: TGTGCCAGCAGCCAACGCCTCCGGGACTTCGCTTTGGACGAGCAGTACTTC

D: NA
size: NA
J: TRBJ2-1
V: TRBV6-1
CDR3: CASRRDTGHNEQFF
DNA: TGTGCCAGCAGACGCGATACAGGGCACAATGAGCAGTTCTTC

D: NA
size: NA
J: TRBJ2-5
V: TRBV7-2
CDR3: CASSLRSAGRETQYF
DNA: TGTGCCAGCAGCTTAAGATCGGCAGGGCGAGAGACCCAGTACTTC

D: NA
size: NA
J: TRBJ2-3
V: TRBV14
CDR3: CASSQVIRHTQYF
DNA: TGTGCCAGCAGCCAAGTAATCAGGCATACGCAGTATTTT

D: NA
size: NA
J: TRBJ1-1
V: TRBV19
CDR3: CASGTKGDTEAFF
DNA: TGTGCCAGTGGGACAAAGGGGGACACTGAAGCTTTCTTT

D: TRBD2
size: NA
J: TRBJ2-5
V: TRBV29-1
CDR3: CSVHTSGRYSQYF
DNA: TGCAGCGTTCACACTAGCGGGAGATATTCTCAGTACTTC